This TCR beta chain came from a study of long-term antiretroviral therapy in people with HIV. Runs used v3.0 of the immunoSEQ assay and were done at survey level. TCRdb's copy holds only in-frame clones and misses some; the assay was immunoSEQ multiplex PCR. Of roughly 30,000 clones in the sample, approximately 81% were seen once. V was shortened by 2 bases and J by 1 base, with 12 bases between the two germline ends. The CDR3 sequence is 16 residues long. Per the germline V gene, CDR1 is MNHNY and CDR2 is SVGAGI (reference sequence). The chain joins TRBV6-6 to TRBJ1-5, with a possible D match to TRBD1 (5 bases). Sequencing was performed on unsorted PBMCs, taken less than 5 years after starting antiretroviral therapy. The sequence came from a man aged 35-49 years with HIV. The CDR3 sequence: CASSYGGVGSNQPQHF. CDR3 DNA: TGTGCCAGCAGTTACGGGGGGGTAGGGAGCAATCAGCCCCAGCATTTT.